The subject of this entry is one TCR beta chain. Its antigen remains unknown. The V gene's germline CDR1 is SEHNR and CDR2 FQNEAQ (reference sequence). The CDR3 is 17 residues long. With V trimmed by 3 bases and J by 3 bases, 10 bases remained unmatched. This specimen belongs to a study of OX40 agonist ivuxolimab in advanced cancers. Across the study: Treatment received earlier with anti-PD-1, anti-PD-L1 or anti-CTLA-4 agents was allowed, and less than 45% had some.

Study-wide points: Specificity for antigen went undetermined in the expanded peripheral T cells.

Produced via immunoSEQ multiplex PCR; TCRdb's table is partial and in-frame only. The sample lists about 35,000 clones; about four fifths were seen once. Sequenced here: CD4+ or CD8+ T cells sorted from blood, sampled in a trial of the OX40 agonist ivuxolimab. The sequence derives from an adult with an advanced solid tumor such as melanoma, head and neck, liver or kidney cancer. The V call is TRBV7-9, the J call TRBJ2-7, with 11 bases fitting TRBD2. CDR3 loop: CASSLGALAGALYEQYF. CDR3 sequence (DNA): TGTGCCAGCAGCTTGGGCGCACTAGCGGGAGCCCTCTACGAGCAGTACTTC.